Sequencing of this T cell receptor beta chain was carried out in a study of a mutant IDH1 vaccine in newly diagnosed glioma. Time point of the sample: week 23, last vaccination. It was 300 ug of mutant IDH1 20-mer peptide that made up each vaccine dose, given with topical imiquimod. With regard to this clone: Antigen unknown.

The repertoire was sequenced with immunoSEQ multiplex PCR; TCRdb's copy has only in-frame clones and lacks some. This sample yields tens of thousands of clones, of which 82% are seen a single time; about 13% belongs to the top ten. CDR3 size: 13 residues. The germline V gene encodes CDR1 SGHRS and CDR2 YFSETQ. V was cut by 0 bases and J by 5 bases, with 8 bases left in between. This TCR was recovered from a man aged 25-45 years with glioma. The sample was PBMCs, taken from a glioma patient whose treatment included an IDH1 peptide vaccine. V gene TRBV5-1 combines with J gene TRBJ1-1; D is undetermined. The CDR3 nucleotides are TGCGCCAGCAGCTTGGAGGTAGGGACTGAAGCTTTCTTT. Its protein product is CASSLEVGTEAFF.